This is a list of T cell receptor beta chains from one sample in a study of blood T cell repertoires in COVID-19. The repertoire was sequenced with immunoSEQ multiplex PCR; TCRdb's copy has only in-frame clones and lacks some. Among roughly 59,000 clones listed, more than 75% were seen once. Material: peripheral blood. The receptors shown here come from a man older than 75 with acute or convalescent COVID-19. Each CDR3 is given without its conserved first and last residue. D genes are given only for firm matches.

d_gene,v_gene,j_gene,CDR3aa
TRBD1,TRBV27,TRBJ1-5,ASSSTGSYQPQH
TRBD1,TRBV4-1,TRBJ2-6,ASSQERRQGLLRANVLT
.,TRBV19,TRBJ1-4,ASSTQGLPNEKLF
TRBD2,TRBV29-1,TRBJ2-1,SVVLAGGSGYNEQF
TRBD2,TRBV5-1,TRBJ2-1,ASSSGLTVSYNEQF
TRBD2,TRBV5-1,TRBJ2-3,ASSSGTSGLQRDTQY
.,TRBV18,TRBJ1-1,ASSPNTGENTEAF
.,TRBV29-1,TRBJ1-3,SVESNSGNTIY
.,TRBV15,TRBJ2-5,ATSIPATRETQY
.,TRBV7-5,TRBJ2-2,ARSSSRSGQDPNTGELF
TRBD1,TRBV5-1,TRBJ1-2,ASSWADRAGGYT
TRBD1,TRBV18,TRBJ2-7,ASSPTQTGAYEQY
TRBD2,TRBV14,TRBJ2-1,ASSQDQGSGTPLYNEQF
.,TRBV11-3,TRBJ2-7,ASSLRGYEQY
TRBD1,TRBV30,TRBJ1-2,AWSVDRGLANYGYT
.,TRBV28,TRBJ2-7,ASTPTDSYSYEQY
.,TRBV19,TRBJ1-5,ASSILRGGNQPQH
TRBD1,TRBV7-2,TRBJ2-7,ASSWLGQANYEQY
TRBD1,TRBV29-1,TRBJ2-3,SAITGTGPTDTQY
TRBD1,TRBV5-1,TRBJ2-5,ASSPGTVQETQY
.,TRBV15,TRBJ2-3,ATSRDLLADTQY
.,TRBV6-1,TRBJ1-2,ASSEWGDGYGYT
.,TRBV9,TRBJ1-2,ASSVAPISYGYT
.,TRBV24-1,TRBJ2-3,ATSGGRSTDTQY
.,TRBV4-1,TRBJ1-2,ASSQESDRRYGYT
.,TRBV5-1,TRBJ2-2,ASSPLGSSGAGELF
TRBD1,TRBV28,TRBJ1-6,ASSPGTGPSPLH
.,TRBV29-1,TRBJ2-5,SVNRVPRAETQY
.,TRBV28,TRBJ1-3,ASSPPRPPSSGNTIY
.,TRBV7-2,TRBJ2-5,ASSFERETQY
TRBD2,TRBV30,TRBJ2-5,AWSASGGGKTQY
.,TRBV4-1,TRBJ2-2,ASSQEPSVTLTGELF
TRBD2,TRBV9,TRBJ2-1,ASSEAGLVYEQF
TRBD1,TRBV5-1,TRBJ2-2,ASSPTGTGLFGELF
TRBD1,TRBV7-6,TRBJ2-2,ASSLEGQANTGELF
TRBD1,TRBV29-1,TRBJ1-1,SGGTGGAGTEAF
.,TRBV12-3/TRBV12-4,TRBJ2-1,ASSLGGVGF
.,TRBV6-5,TRBJ1-5,ASSLRDLEQPQH
.,TRBV7-2,TRBJ1-1,ASSLATGKTEAF
TRBD2,TRBV6-1,TRBJ2-5,ASSEGTSGIRTETQY
.,TRBV3-1/TRBV3-2,TRBJ2-1,ASSQYENNEQF
.,TRBV24-1,TRBJ1-2,ATSSSYGYT
TRBD1,TRBV9,TRBJ1-1,ASSVGTGRNTEAF